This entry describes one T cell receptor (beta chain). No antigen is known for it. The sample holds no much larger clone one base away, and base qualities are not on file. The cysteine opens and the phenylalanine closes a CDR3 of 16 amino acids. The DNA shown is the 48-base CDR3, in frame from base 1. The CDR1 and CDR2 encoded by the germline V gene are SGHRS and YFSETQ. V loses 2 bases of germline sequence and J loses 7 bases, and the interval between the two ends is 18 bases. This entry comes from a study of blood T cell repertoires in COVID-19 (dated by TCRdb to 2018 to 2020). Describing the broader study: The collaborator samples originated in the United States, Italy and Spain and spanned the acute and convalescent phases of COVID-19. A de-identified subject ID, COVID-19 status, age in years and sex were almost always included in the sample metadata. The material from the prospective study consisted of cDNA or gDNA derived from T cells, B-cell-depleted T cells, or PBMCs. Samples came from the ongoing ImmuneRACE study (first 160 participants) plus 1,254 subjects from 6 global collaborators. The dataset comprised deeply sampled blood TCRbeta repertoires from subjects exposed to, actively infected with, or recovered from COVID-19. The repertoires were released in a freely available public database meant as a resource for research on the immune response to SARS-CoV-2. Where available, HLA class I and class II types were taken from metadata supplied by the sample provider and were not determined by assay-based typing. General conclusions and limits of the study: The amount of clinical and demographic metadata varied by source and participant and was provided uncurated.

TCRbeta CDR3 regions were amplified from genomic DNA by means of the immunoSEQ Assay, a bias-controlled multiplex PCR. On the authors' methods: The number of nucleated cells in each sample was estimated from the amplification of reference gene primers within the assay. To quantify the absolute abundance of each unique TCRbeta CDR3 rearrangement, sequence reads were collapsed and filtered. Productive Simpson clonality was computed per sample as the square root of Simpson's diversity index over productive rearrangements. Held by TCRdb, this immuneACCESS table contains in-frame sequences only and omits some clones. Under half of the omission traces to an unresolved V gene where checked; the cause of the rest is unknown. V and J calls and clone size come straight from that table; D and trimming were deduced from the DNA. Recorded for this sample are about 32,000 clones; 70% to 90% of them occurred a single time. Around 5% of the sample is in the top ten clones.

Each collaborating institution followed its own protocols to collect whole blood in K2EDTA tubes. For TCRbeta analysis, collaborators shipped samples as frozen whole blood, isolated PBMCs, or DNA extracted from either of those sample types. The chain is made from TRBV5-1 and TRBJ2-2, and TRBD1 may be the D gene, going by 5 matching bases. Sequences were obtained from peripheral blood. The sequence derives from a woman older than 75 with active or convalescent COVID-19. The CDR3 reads CASSFWGTAVDGELFF. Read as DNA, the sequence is TGCGCCAGCAGCTTCTGGGGCACGGCTGTGGACGGGGAGCTGTTTTTT.